This T cell receptor (beta chain) was recorded in a study of blood T cell repertoires in COVID-19 (TCRdb year 2020). Background on the whole study: The collaborator samples originated in the United States, Italy and Spain and spanned the acute and convalescent phases of COVID-19. The prospective study material was composed of cDNA or gDNA derived from T cells, B-cell-depleted T cells, or PBMCs. The dataset comprised deeply sampled blood TCRbeta repertoires from subjects exposed to, actively infected with, or recovered from COVID-19. The repertoires were released in a freely available public database meant as a resource for research on the immune response to SARS-CoV-2. The samples were drawn from two sources: the first 160 participants of the ongoing ImmuneRACE study, and some 1,300 subjects contributed by 6 global collaborators. The sample metadata nearly always contained a de-identified subject ID, COVID-19 status, age in years and sex. Where HLA class I and class II types were available, the types were taken from metadata supplied by the sample provider, not from assay-based typing.

Each collaborating institution followed its own protocols to collect whole blood in K2EDTA tubes. For TCRbeta analysis, collaborators shipped samples in one of three forms: frozen whole blood, isolated PBMCs, or DNA extracted from either of those sample types. TCRbeta CDR3 regions were amplified from genomic DNA using the immunoSEQ Assay, a bias-controlled multiplex PCR. The paper's processing steps were these. The number of nucleated cells in each sample was estimated from the amplification of reference gene primers within the assay. To quantify the absolute abundance of each unique TCRbeta CDR3 rearrangement, sequence reads were collapsed and filtered. For each sample, productive Simpson clonality was calculated by taking the square root of Simpson's diversity index across productive rearrangements. TCRdb provides this immuneACCESS table in a form limited to in-frame rearrangements. Some clones are lacking; in checked studies, under half of them reflect an unresolved V gene, and why the rest are absent is not known. V and J calls and clone size follow that table, whereas D and trimming were derived from the DNA. For this sample the table gives fewer than 150,000 clones, of which around 80% were detected only once. The ten top clones hold under 14% of the sample.

The investigation overall reported the following: Clinical and demographic metadata were provided uncurated, with the amount varying by source and participant.

Points on this clone: Its target antigen remains unknown. No much larger clone exists at a distance of one base, and base qualities are not known.

Taken from cysteine to phenylalanine, the CDR3 has 15 residues. The CDR3 DNA has 45 bases and is translated from base 1. At the junction V is shortened by 5 bases and J by 7 bases; bases outside the gene matches: 12. As encoded in the germline V gene, CDR1 is SGHVS while CDR2 is FQNEAQ. The specimen sequenced was peripheral blood. The TCR sequence derives from a human donor in a cohort sampled during active COVID-19. The chain couples TRBV7-8 to TRBJ2-5; 8 nucleotides in the junction match TRBD2. The nucleotides are TGTGCCAGCAGCCCCGGGGGGGCGGGGGAAGCGACCCAGTACTTC. Its translation reads: CASSPGGAGEATQYF.